These T cell receptor beta chains were read from a single sample in a study of blood T cell repertoires in COVID-19. The table came from immunoSEQ multiplex PCR; TCRdb's copy has only in-frame clones and leaves some out. Of approximately 90,000 clones listed, approximately 91% are singletons. What was sequenced was peripheral blood. The receptor set was obtained from a woman in her sixties or seventies with acute or convalescent COVID-19. The CDR3 runs from the conserved cysteine through the conserved F or W. A D gene is named only where the DNA matches it firmly.

D gene	V gene	J gene	CDR3 DNA	CDR3 protein
-	TRBV28	TRBJ1-2	TGTGCCAGCAGCCTCGACATCCCCTATGGCTACACCTTC	CASSLDIPYGYTF
-	TRBV4-1	TRBJ2-3	TGCGCCAGCAGCCAACCGGGGAGCACAGATACGCAGTATTTT	CASSQPGSTDTQYF
TRBD1	TRBV19	TRBJ1-2	TGTGCCAGCCGGGACAGGTCCTATGGCTACACCTTC	CASRDRSYGYTF
TRBD2	TRBV4-1	TRBJ2-3	TGCGCCAGCAGCCAAGGATGGGGGGGGGCAGATACGCAGTATTTT	CASSQGWGGADTQYF
-	TRBV7-8	TRBJ2-6	TGTGCCAGCACCCTCTGGGCCAACGTCCTGACTTTC	CASTLWANVLTF
-	TRBV4-1	TRBJ2-4	TGCGCCAGCAGCCAAGTTCAGAACGAGGGAACCTTAGCCAAAAACATTCAGTACTTC	CASSQVQNEGTLAKNIQYF
TRBD2	TRBV5-1	TRBJ2-1	TGCGCCAGCAGCTTGGTTCGGTCTAGCGGGGGTGCTTTCCTCAATGAGCAGTTCTTC	CASSLVRSSGGAFLNEQFF
TRBD1	TRBV2	TRBJ2-2	TGTGCCAGCAGTGCAGAGGGACAGGCTTTCGGGGAGCTGTTTTTT	CASSAEGQAFGELFF
TRBD1	TRBV6-6	TRBJ1-1	TGTGCCAGCAGTGGGACAGTGAGGACTGAAGCTTTCTTT	CASSGTVRTEAFF
-	TRBV4-2	TRBJ1-1	TGTGCCAGCAGCCAAGGGGCAGGCAACACTGAAGCTTTCTTT	CASSQGAGNTEAFF
TRBD2	TRBV10-3	TRBJ2-1	TGTGCCATCAGTGAGTCGACCGGGAGGAACCCGAATGAGCAGTTCTTC	CAISESTGRNPNEQFF